This T cell receptor beta chain was recovered during a study of cytomegalovirus exposure and HLA in healthy donors. The overall study: Earlier findings included 100 million to 130 million unique TCR beta sequences obtained from about 179 million T cells. Study outcomes and limitations: Data from an earlier analysis indicated that most TCR beta V segments were productive either about 87% or about 30% of the time. A reported reduction in N-insertions relative to the approximately 670-donor mean was seen in an Asian-associated ancestry cluster in a later analysis. From TCR beta sequences, most subjects' HLA-A and HLA-B alleles were reportedly predicted accurately.

As to this clone: The antigen is not known.

The PCR used 60 Vbeta and 13 Jbeta primers. Sequenced by immunoSEQ multiplex PCR; TCRdb stores in-frame clones only, minus some. The sample has over 200,000 clones; 82% are singletons. V lost 4 bases, J lost 4 bases, and 5 bases lay in between. This CDR3 contains 11 residues. Germline CDR1 SGHAT, CDR2 FQNNGV. The chain carries TRBV11-2 and TRBJ2-7; D gene uncertain. This TCR was recovered from a man in his forties or fifties in good health and CMV-seropositive. Source material: PBMCs. Written as DNA, the CDR3 is TGTGCCAGCAGCTACCGGTACGAGCAGTACTTC. Translated, it gives CASSYRYEQYF. The whole variable domain, filled in from reference TRBV11-2 and TRBJ2-7, reads EAGVAQSPRYKIIEKRQSVAFWCNPISGHATLYWYQQILGQGPKLLIQFQNNGVVDDSQLPKDRFSAERLKGVDSTLKIQPAKLEDSAVYLCASSYRYEQYFGPGTRLTVT.